This TCR beta chain was identified during a study of shared clonotypes between healthy human individuals. Study-wide results and caveats: In contrast to clonotypes shared by all four donors, non-shared clonotypes had lower generation probabilities. The researchers took only blood, and tissue repertoires probably look different.

This clone was seen once. Its antigen remains unknown. Assay runs were performed at deep level. TCRdb keeps only in-frame clones here, not all; method: immunoSEQ multiplex PCR. The repertoire holds a few million clones, with approximately 93% as singletons. The germline V gene encodes CDR1 MNHGY and CDR2 SVAAGI. V lost 0 bases and J 8 bases, leaving 5 bases between the germline ends. This CDR3 has 12 residues. V usage is TRBV6-9 and J usage is TRBJ1-5; D is undetermined. The receptor was isolated from a man between 18 and 35 years old in good health. Some clones in this sample may be carry-over from other donors' samples. The material sequenced was naive CD4+ T cells from PBMCs. As for subset: CD45RA+ positively selected. CDR3 DNA: TGTGCCAGCAGTTATTCACCTGAGCCCCAGCATTTT. This gives the protein CASSYSPEPQHF.